This is a list of T cell receptor beta chains from one sample in a study of blood T cell repertoires in COVID-19. The data were produced by immunoSEQ multiplex PCR, yet TCRdb's version contains in-frame clones alone and is incomplete. This sample has 50,000 or so clones, with around 87% found just once. Sequenced input: peripheral blood. Receptors were obtained from a man aged 45-65 years with active COVID-19. CDR3s include the opening cysteine and the closing phenylalanine or tryptophan. A D gene is named only where the DNA matches it firmly. Not every row has a clone size; where given, it reads once, few, many or a size class.

>-|TRBD2|TRBJ2-3|TRBV5-4
CASSSGGSDTQYF
TGTGCCAGCAGCTCGGGAGGTTCAGATACGCAGTATTTT
>-|-|TRBJ1-5|TRBV10-3
CAISVAGTDQPQHF
TGTGCCATCAGTGTCGCAGGGACTGATCAGCCCCAGCATTTT
>-|TRBD2|TRBJ2-1|TRBV5-6
CASRRLAGGLSYNEQFF
TGTGCCAGCAGACGACTAGCGGGAGGTCTCTCCTACAATGAGCAGTTCTTC
>-|-|TRBJ2-3|TRBV10-1
CASSSQGGTDTQYF
TGCGCCAGCAGTTCCCAGGGTGGCACAGATACGCAGTATTTT
>few|-|TRBJ2-1|TRBV9
CASSAQGQGGGEQFF
TGTGCCAGCAGCGCCCAGGGCCAAGGGGGGGGTGAGCAGTTCTTC
>-|TRBD2|TRBJ2-3|TRBV7-2
CASSQSGLAGGITDTQYF
TGTGCCAGCAGCCAGTCAGGACTAGCGGGGGGGATAACAGATACGCAGTATTTT
>-|TRBD1|TRBJ1-6|TRBV3-1/TRBV3-2
CASSEGGTGLRASPLHF
TGTGCCAGCAGCGAAGGGGGGACAGGGCTCAGGGCGTCACCCCTCCACTTT
>-|TRBD1|TRBJ2-7|TRBV10-3
CAISPTGFEQYF
TGTGCCATCAGTCCGACAGGGTTCGAGCAGTACTTC
>-|-|TRBJ2-1|TRBV5-1
CASSLHHRPVGGEQFF
TGCGCCAGCAGCTTGCACCATCGGCCAGTAGGAGGTGAGCAGTTCTTC
>-|TRBD1|TRBJ1-4|TRBV27
CASSSGTAPNEKLFF
TGTGCCAGCAGTTCCGGGACAGCTCCTAATGAAAAACTGTTTTTT
>-|TRBD1|TRBJ1-2|TRBV7-2
CASSLRRDRPFNYGYTF
TGTGCCAGCAGCCTCAGGAGGGACAGACCTTTTAACTATGGCTACACCTTC
>-|-|TRBJ1-2|TRBV6-5
CASSYTAGPYGGYTF
TGTGCCAGCAGTTACACCGCGGGACCTTACGGCGGCTACACCTTC
>-|-|TRBJ2-3|TRBV25-1
CASSGDMYTQYF
TGTGCCAGCAGTGGGGACATGTATACGCAGTATTTT
>-|TRBD1|TRBJ1-2|TRBV7-2
CASTGTGAKVGYTF
TGTGCCAGCACCGGGACAGGGGCAAAGGTTGGCTACACCTTC
>few|TRBD2|TRBJ2-7|TRBV19
CASGTSGRGEQYF
TGTGCCAGCGGGACTAGCGGGAGGGGGGAGCAGTACTTC
>-|TRBD1|TRBJ1-2|TRBV10-3
CAITEGLGQGGGYTF
TGTGCCATCACCGAAGGGTTGGGACAGGGTGGAGGCTACACCTTC
>-|TRBD2|TRBJ2-3|TRBV5-1
CASSLFGLATDTQYF
TGCGCCAGCAGCTTGTTCGGACTAGCAACAGATACGCAGTATTTT
>-|-|TRBJ2-1|TRBV7-2
CASSLVRGGPNEQFF
TGTGCCAGCAGCTTAGTGCGGGGTGGGCCCAATGAGCAGTTCTTC
>-|-|TRBJ2-1|TRBV7-8
CASSSVRSYNEQFF
TGTGCCAGCAGCTCCGTCAGGTCCTACAATGAGCAGTTCTTC
>-|-|TRBJ1-2|TRBV30
CAWANTGIYTF
TGTGCCTGGGCGAATACAGGGATCTACACCTTC
>few|-|TRBJ1-2|TRBV11-2
CASSLGEQGVYGYTF
TGTGCCAGCAGCTTGGGGGAACAGGGTGTTTATGGCTACACCTTC
>once|TRBD1|TRBJ1-1|TRBV30
CAWRGQGRTEAFF
TGTGCCTGGAGAGGACAGGGCAGGACTGAAGCTTTCTTT
>-|TRBD2|TRBJ2-2|TRBV7-9
CASSWGLLTGELFF
TGTGCCAGCAGCTGGGGACTACTCACCGGGGAGCTGTTTTTT
>-|-|TRBJ2-5|TRBV7-2
CASSLVSEQTQYF
TGTGCCAGCAGCTTAGTTAGCGAGCAGACCCAGTACTTC
>-|TRBD2|TRBJ2-3|TRBV5-1
CASRSSGGAPDTQYF
TGCGCCAGCAGGTCCAGCGGGGGGGCCCCAGATACGCAGTATTTT
>-|-|TRBJ2-2|TRBV6-5
CASSSSGLLTTGELFF
TGTGCCAGCAGTTCCTCCGGACTTCTGACCACCGGGGAGCTGTTTTTT